The 6 T cell receptor beta chains reported below all come from one sample, sequenced in a study of blood T cell repertoires in COVID-19. TCRdb keeps only in-frame clones here, not all; method: immunoSEQ multiplex PCR. The table records 50,000 to 65,000 clones, around four fifths of them present only once. The material sequenced was peripheral blood. These receptors came from an older man with acute or convalescent COVID-19.

The V and J genes are TRBV6-1 and TRBJ1-1; TRBD1 is a possible D gene (5 bases). This CDR3 region has 14 residues. Germline V lookup: CDR1 MNHNS, CDR2 SASEGT. With 0 bases removed from V and 5 bases from J, the gap between germline ends came to 10 bases. The DNA for the CDR3 is TGTGCCAGCAGTGAAGCCAGGGTCGGGACTGAAGCTTTCTTT. Protein sequence: CASSEARVGTEAFF.

This rearrangement joins TRBV12-3 or TRBV12-4 to TRBJ2-7, with D tentatively TRBD1 (6 bases). With 6 bases removed from V and 7 bases from J, the gap between germline ends came to 16 bases. There are 13 residues in the CDR3. For the CDR3, the DNA is TGTGCCAGCAGGCCTACAGGGCTCTTGGAGCAGTACTTC. Encoded protein: CASRPTGLLEQYF.

The chain employs TRBV14 and TRBJ1-4, with D possibly TRBD1 on 5 matching bases. V was shortened by 4 bases and J by 0 bases, with 12 bases between the two germline ends. Germline CDR1 reads SGHDN; CDR2 reads FVKESK. CDR3 length equals 16 residues. CDR3 protein: CASSLQGGATNEKLFF. CDR3 sequence (DNA): TGTGCCAGCAGCCTGCAGGGAGGTGCAACTAATGAAAAACTGTTTTTT.

This clone was seen only once. The V call is TRBV2, the J call TRBJ2-6; 12 nucleotides agree with TRBD1. Unmatched junction bases numbered 11, after V lost 6 bases and J lost 5 bases. This CDR3 has 18 amino acids. CDR1 is SNHLY and CDR2 is FYNNEI in the germline V gene. The chain's CDR3 is CASSGRDRGRGWANVLTF. The DNA of the CDR3 is TGTGCCAGCAGCGGGAGGGACAGGGGGCGCGGGTGGGCCAACGTCCTGACTTTC.

The chain recombines TRBV6-1 with TRBJ2-1; no definite D call. Looked up from germline, CDR1 is MNHNS and CDR2 is SASEGT. V gave up 0 bases and J gave up 4 bases, with 10 bases separating them. The CDR3 has 15 residues. The DNA of the CDR3 is TGTGCCAGCAGTGAAGCGGTGTCCGGTTACAATGAGCAGTTCTTC. Residues: CASSEAVSGYNEQFF.

The chain recombines TRBV2 with TRBJ1-5; D is undetermined. CDR3 length equals 13 residues. From germline, CDR1 is SNHLY and CDR2 FYNNEI. V was trimmed by 7 bases and J by 4 bases, leaving 11 bases between them. The CDR3 sequence: CASNVAANQPQHF. The CDR3 bases are TGTGCCAGCAACGTAGCGGCAAATCAGCCCCAGCATTTT.